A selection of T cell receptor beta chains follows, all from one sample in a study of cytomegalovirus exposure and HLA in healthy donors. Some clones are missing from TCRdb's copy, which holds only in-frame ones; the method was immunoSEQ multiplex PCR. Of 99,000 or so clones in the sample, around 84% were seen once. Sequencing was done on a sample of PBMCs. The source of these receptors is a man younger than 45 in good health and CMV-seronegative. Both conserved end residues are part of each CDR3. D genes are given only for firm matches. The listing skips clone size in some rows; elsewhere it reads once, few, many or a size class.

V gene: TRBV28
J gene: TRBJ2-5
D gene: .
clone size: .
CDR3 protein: CASSPDNQETQYF
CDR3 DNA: TGTGCCAGCTCCCCCGACAACCAAGAGACCCAGTACTTC

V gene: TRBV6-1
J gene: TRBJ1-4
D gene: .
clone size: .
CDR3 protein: CASSDGGRAGMNEKLFF
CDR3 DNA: TGTGCCAGCAGTGACGGGGGTCGGGCGGGCATGAATGAAAAACTGTTTTTT

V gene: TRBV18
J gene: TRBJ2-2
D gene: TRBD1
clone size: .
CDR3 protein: CGSSPGTGQSNTGELFF
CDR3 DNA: TGTGGCAGCTCACCCGGGACAGGTCAATCGAACACCGGGGAGCTGTTTTTT

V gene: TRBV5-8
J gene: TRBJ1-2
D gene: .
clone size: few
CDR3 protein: CASRADGYGYTF
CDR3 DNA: TGTGCCAGCAGAGCGGACGGCTATGGCTACACCTTC

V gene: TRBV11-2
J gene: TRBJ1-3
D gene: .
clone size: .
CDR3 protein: CASSLDSGVSGNTIYF
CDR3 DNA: TGTGCCAGCAGCTTGGACTCAGGGGTCTCTGGAAACACCATATATTTT

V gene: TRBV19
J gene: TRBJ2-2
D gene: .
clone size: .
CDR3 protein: CASKPFTGEHTGELFF
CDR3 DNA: TGTGCCAGTAAACCCTTTACGGGGGAGCACACCGGGGAGCTGTTTTTT

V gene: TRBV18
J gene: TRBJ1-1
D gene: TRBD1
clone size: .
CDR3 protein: CASSPGTGKNTEAFF
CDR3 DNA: TGTGCCAGCTCACCTGGGACAGGGAAGAACACTGAAGCTTTCTTT

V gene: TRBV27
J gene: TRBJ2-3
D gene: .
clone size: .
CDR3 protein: CASRPYPSGSTDTQYF
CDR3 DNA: TGTGCCAGCAGACCCTACCCAAGTGGTTCCACAGATACGCAGTATTTT

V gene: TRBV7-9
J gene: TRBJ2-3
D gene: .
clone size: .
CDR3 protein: CASSPPDRLADTQYF
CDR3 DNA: TGTGCCAGCAGCCCGCCCGACAGGCTGGCGGATACGCAGTATTTT

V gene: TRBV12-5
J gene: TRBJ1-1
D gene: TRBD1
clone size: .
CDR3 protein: CASGLVWGDRGNTEAFF
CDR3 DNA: TGTGCTAGTGGTTTGGTATGGGGTGACAGGGGGAACACTGAAGCTTTCTTT

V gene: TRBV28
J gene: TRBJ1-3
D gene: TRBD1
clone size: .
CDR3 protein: CASRRTGAAGNTIYF
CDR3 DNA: TGTGCCAGCAGGAGGACAGGGGCGGCTGGAAACACCATATATTTT

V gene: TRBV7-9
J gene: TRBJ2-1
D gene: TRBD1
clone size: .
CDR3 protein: CASSPFGGTGEEQFF
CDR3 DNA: TGTGCCAGCAGCCCCTTTGGAGGGACAGGGGAGGAGCAGTTCTTC

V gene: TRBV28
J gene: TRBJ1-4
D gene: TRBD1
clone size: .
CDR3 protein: CASRGDSSSNEKLFF
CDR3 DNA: TGTGCCAGCAGGGGGGACAGTTCCTCTAATGAAAAACTGTTTTTT

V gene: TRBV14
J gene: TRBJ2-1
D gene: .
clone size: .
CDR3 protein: CASSQDPGSSYNEQFF
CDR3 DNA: TGTGCCAGCAGCCAAGATCCGGGTAGCTCCTACAATGAGCAGTTCTTC

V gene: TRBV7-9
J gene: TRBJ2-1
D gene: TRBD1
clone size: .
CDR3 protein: CASSPSGRDRSYNEQFF
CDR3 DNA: TGTGCCAGCAGCCCCTCCGGTCGGGACAGGAGCTACAATGAGCAGTTCTTC

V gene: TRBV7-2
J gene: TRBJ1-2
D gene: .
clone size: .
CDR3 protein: CASSLGPGGGYTF
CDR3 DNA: TGTGCCAGCAGCCTCGGTCCCGGCGGGGGCTACACCTTC

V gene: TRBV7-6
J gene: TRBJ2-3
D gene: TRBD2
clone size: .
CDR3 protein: CASSESGGAGDTQYF
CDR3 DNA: TGTGCCAGCAGTGAAAGCGGGGGGGCCGGGGATACGCAGTATTTT

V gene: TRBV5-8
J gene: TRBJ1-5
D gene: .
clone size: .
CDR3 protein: CASSIGVGQPQHF
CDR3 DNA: TGTGCCAGCAGCATAGGGGTTGGTCAGCCCCAGCATTTT

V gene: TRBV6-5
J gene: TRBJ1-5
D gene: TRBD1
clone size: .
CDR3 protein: CASSQQGYQPQHF
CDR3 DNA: TGTGCCAGCAGCCAACAGGGGTATCAGCCCCAGCATTTT

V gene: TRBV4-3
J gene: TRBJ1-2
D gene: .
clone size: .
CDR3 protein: CASSQDRTGHRYTF
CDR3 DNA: TGCGCCAGCAGCCAAGATCGCACAGGGCATCGCTACACCTTC

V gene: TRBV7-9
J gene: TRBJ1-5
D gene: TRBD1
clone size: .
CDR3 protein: CASSRDRANQPQHF
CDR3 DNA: TGTGCCAGCAGCCGGGACAGGGCGAATCAGCCCCAGCATTTT

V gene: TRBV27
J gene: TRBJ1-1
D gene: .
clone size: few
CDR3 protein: CASRARQLNTEAFF
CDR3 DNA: TGTGCCAGCAGGGCGAGGCAACTGAACACTGAAGCTTTCTTT

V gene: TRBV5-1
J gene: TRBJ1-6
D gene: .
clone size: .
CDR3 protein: CASSFAGGVGNSPLHF
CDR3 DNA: TGCGCCAGCAGCTTCGCCGGAGGGGTCGGGAATTCACCCCTCCACTTT

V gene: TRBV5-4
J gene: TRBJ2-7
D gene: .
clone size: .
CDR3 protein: CASNMGGRPYEQYF
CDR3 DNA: TGTGCCAGCAATATGGGGGGTCGCCCCTACGAGCAGTACTTC

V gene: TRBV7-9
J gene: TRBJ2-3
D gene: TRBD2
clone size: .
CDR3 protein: CASSLSSGGTDTQYF
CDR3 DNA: TGTGCCAGCAGCTTGTCTAGCGGGGGCACAGATACGCAGTATTTT

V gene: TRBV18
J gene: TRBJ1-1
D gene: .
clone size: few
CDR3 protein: CASSHGQGISEAFF
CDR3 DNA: TGTGCCAGCTCCCATGGTCAGGGGATCTCTGAAGCTTTCTTT

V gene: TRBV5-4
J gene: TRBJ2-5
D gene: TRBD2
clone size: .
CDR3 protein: CASSFGTSGQETQYF
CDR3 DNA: TGTGCCAGCAGCTTCGGTACTAGCGGCCAAGAGACCCAGTACTTC

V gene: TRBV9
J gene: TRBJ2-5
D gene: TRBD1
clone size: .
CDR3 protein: CASSVGQGGETQYF
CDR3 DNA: TGTGCCAGCAGCGTAGGACAGGGGGGAGAGACCCAGTACTTC

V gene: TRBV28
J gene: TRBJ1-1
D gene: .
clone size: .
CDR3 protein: CASSFMAPNTEAFF
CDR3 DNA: TGTGCCAGCAGTTTCATGGCTCCGAACACTGAAGCTTTCTTT

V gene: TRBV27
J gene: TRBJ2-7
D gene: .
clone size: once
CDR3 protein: CASRPDSGEQYF
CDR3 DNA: TGTGCCAGCAGACCAGACTCTGGCGAGCAGTACTTC

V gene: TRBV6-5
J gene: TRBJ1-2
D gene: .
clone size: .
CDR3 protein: CASSYYPDSFYGYTF
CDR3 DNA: TGTGCCAGCAGTTACTACCCCGACAGTTTCTATGGCTACACCTTC

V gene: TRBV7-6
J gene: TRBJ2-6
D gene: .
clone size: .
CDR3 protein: CASSLGTGGANVLTF
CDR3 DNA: TGTGCCAGCAGCTTAGGTACTGGTGGGGCCAACGTCCTGACTTTC

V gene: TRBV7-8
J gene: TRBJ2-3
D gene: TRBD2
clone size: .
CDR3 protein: CASSLPRPFRLSGREGDTQYF
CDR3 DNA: TGTGCCAGCAGCTTACCGCGACCGTTTCGATTGAGCGGGAGGGAGGGAGATACGCAGTATTTT

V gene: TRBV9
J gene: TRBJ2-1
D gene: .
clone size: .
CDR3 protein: CASSETTFGINEQFF
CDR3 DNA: TGTGCCAGCAGCGAGACGACATTCGGGATCAATGAGCAGTTCTTC

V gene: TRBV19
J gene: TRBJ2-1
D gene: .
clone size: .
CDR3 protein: CASSIRRSSYNEQFF
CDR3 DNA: TGTGCCAGTAGTATCCGGCGGAGCTCCTACAATGAGCAGTTCTTC

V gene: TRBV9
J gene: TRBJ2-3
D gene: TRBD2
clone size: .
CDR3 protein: CASSSSGRATSSTDTQYF
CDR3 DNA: TGTGCCAGCAGCTCTAGCGGGAGGGCTACTTCTAGCACAGATACGCAGTATTTT

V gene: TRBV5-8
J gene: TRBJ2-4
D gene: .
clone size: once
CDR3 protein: CASSSPRQGADIQYF
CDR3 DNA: TGTGCCAGCAGCTCTCCCCGGCAAGGTGCGGACATTCAGTACTTC

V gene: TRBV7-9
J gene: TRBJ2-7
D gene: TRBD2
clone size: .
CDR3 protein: CASSIPSGISREQYF
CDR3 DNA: TGTGCCAGCAGCATTCCTAGCGGGATATCGCGCGAGCAGTACTTC

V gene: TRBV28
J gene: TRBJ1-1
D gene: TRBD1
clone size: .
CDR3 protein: CASRGDRGGEAFF
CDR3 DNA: TGTGCCAGCAGAGGGGACAGGGGGGGTGAAGCTTTCTTT

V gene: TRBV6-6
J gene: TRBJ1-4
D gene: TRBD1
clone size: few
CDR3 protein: CASSYGQGRNEKLFF
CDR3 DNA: TGTGCCAGCAGTTATGGACAGGGCCGCAATGAAAAACTGTTTTTT

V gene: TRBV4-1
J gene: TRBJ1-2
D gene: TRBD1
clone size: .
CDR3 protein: CASSQDSGQALPYGYTF
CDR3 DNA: TGCGCCAGCAGCCAAGATTCGGGACAGGCACTACCGTATGGCTACACCTTC

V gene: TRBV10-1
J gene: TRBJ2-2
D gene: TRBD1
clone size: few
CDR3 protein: CASSPAGTAPHTGELFF
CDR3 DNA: TGCGCCAGCAGCCCGGCCGGGACAGCACCCCACACCGGGGAGCTGTTTTTT

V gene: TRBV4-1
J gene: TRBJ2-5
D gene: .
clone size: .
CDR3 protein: CASSRGQRTKETQYF
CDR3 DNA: TGCGCCAGCAGCCGGGGGCAACGGACAAAAGAGACCCAGTACTTC

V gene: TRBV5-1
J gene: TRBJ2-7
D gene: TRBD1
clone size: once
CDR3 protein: CASSPRGLLPYEQYF
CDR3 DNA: TGCGCCAGCAGCCCCAGGGGGCTCTTGCCCTACGAGCAGTACTTC

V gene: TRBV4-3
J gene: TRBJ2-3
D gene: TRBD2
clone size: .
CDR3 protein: CASSQGMGGGWTDTQYF
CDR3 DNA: TGCGCCAGCAGCCAAGGAATGGGCGGGGGGTGGACAGATACGCAGTATTTT

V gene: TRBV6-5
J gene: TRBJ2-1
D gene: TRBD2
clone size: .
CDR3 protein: CASGLREGRRNEQFF
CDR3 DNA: TGTGCCAGCGGACTCCGGGAGGGCAGGCGCAATGAGCAGTTCTTC

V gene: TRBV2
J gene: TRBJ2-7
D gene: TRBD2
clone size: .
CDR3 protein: CASSEREGYEQYF
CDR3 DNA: TGTGCCAGCAGTGAGCGGGAGGGCTACGAGCAGTACTTC